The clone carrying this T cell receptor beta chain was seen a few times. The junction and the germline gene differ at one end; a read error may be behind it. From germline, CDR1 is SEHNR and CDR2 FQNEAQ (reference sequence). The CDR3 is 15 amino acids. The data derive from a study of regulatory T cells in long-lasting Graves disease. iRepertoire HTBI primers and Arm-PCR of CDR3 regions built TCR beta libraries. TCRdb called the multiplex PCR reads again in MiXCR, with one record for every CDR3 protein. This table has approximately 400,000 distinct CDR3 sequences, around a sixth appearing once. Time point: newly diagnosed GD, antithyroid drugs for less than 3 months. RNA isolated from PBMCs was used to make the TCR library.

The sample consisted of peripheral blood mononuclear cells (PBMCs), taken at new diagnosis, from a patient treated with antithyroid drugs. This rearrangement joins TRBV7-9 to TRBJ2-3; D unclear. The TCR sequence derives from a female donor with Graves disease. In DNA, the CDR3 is TGTACCAGCAGCCTAAACCCATACAGCTCAGATACGCAGTATTTT. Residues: CTSSLNPYSSDTQYF.